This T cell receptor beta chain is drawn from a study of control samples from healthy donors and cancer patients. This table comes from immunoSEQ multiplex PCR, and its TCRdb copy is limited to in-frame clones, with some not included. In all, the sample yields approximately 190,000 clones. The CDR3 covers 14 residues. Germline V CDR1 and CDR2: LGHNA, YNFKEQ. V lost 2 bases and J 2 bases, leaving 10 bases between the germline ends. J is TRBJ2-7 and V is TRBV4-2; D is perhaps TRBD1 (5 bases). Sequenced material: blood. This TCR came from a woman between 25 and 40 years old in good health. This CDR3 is CASSQRQNAYEQYF. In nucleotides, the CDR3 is TGTGCCAGCAGCCAAAGACAGAACGCCTACGAGCAGTACTTC.